The clone carrying this T cell receptor (beta chain) occurred once. Antigen specificity is unknown. This entry is derived from a study of CD8 T cells in Susac syndrome. cDNA came from around 0.5 to 1 ug RNA primed by random hexamers. A multiplex approach, immunoSEQ multiplex PCR, amplified TCR beta CDR3 across 54 Vbeta and 13 Jbeta. One entry per CDR3 protein results from TCRdb running MiXCR on the immunoSEQ multiplex PCR reads. The profile shows about 150,000 distinct CDR3 sequences, roughly 95% of them singletons. The study, taken as a whole, reports: It was acknowledged by the study that relatively few individuals were included in its TCR sequencing and HLA analysis.

Those who served as multiple sclerosis controls were treatment-naive patients with stable or active relapsing-remitting disease. The authors negatively isolated CD8+ and CD4+ T cells and FACS-enriched TEMRA cells. CDR1 and CDR2 from the germline V gene are GTSNPN and SVGIG (reference sequence). The CDR3 has 13 residues. V was shortened by 2 bases and J by 5 bases, with 12 bases between the two germline ends. This chain uses TRBV30 with TRBJ1-1; D may be TRBD1 (6 bases). The TCR originated in a human donor with multiple sclerosis. Input material: CD8+ T cells from PBMCs. The CDR3 DNA reads TGTGCCTGGAGTACACAGGGAGGGACTGAAGCTTTCTTT. This translates into CAWSTQGGTEAFF.